This TCR beta chain was recorded in a study of CD8+ T cells in alopecia areata. As for this clone: Its specificity is unknown.

The CDR3 consists of 14 residues. Germline V gene data show CDR1 as MNHNY and CDR2 as SVGAGI (reference sequence). Between the trimmed V and J ends, which lost 1 base and 0 bases, there was a span of 6 bases. Reverse transcription of extracted RNA yielded cDNA, which provided the sequencing template. Data came from immunoSEQ multiplex PCR; TCRdb stores just in-frame clones and leaves some out. The profile shows 70,000 to 95,000 clones, about 51% of them singletons. Using a FACSAria, the CD4+ and CD8+ T cells were sorted from the PBMCs. Study-wide results and caveats: Against the mouse data, patients shared TCRs less clearly, possibly for HLA reasons. The study also sequences resident alphabeta T cells of normal skin in scalp samples. Clonality exceeded that of normal scalp in lesional scalp, most notably in alopecia totalis/universalis.

The source of this sequence is a human donor with alopecia areata. The V and J genes are TRBV6-6 and TRBJ1-1, with D uncertain. The source material was NKG2D-high CD8+ T cells sorted from blood. In nucleotides, the CDR3 is TGTGCCAGCAGTTACTACCAAATGAACACTGAAGCTTTCTTT. Encoded protein: CASSYYQMNTEAFF.